Detailed here is one T cell receptor beta chain. Its antigen is currently unknown. Exclusion of a patient followed from autoimmune disease history or systemic immunosuppression. The source of the sample is a study of OX40 agonist ivuxolimab in advanced cancers. Overall study findings and caveats: Clonal expansion was seen in CD4+ and CD8+ blood T cells by week 6 at 0.1 to 3.0 mg/kg.

TCRdb keeps only in-frame clones here, not all; method: immunoSEQ multiplex PCR. Of about 82,000 clones listed, around 78% were seen once; the top ten hold 0.75% to 0.85%. V dropped 5 bases and J dropped 1 base, with 9 bases sitting between them. This CDR3 comprises 13 residues. In germline, CDR1 is KGHSH, CDR2 LQKENI. This sequence joins TRBV18 and TRBJ2-7; no definite D call. The sequence came from an adult with an advanced solid tumor such as melanoma, head and neck, liver or kidney cancer. The sequencing here drew on CD4+ or CD8+ T cells sorted from blood, taken in a trial of the OX40 agonist ivuxolimab. CDR3 in amino acids: CASSWTDSYEQYF. As DNA, the CDR3 is TGTGCCAGCTCATGGACGGATTCCTACGAGCAGTACTTC.